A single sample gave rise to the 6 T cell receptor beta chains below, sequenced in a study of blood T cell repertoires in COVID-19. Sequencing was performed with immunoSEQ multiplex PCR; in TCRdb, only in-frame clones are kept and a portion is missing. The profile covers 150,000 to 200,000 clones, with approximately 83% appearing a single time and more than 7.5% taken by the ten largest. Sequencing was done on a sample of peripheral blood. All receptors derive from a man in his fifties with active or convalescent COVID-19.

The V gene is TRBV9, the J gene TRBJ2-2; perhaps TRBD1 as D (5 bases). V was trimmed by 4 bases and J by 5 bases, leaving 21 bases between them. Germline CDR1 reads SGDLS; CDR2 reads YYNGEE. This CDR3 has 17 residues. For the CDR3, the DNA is TGTGCCAGCAGCATACTCGAGGCCTTTAGGGGAACCGGGGAGCTGTTTTTT. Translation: CASSILEAFRGTGELFF.

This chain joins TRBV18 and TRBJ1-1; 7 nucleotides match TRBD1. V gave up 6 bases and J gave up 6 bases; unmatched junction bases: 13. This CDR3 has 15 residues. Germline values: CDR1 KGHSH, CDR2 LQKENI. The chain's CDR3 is CASSKGGADLAEAFF. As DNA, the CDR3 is TGTGCCAGCTCCAAAGGGGGCGCGGATCTCGCTGAAGCTTTCTTT.

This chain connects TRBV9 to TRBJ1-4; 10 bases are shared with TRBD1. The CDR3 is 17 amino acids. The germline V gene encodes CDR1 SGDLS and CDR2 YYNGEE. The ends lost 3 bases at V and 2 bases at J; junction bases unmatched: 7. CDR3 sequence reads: CASSGTGGFGTNEKLFF. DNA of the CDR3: TGTGCCAGCAGCGGGACAGGGGGATTTGGGACTAATGAAAAACTGTTTTTT.

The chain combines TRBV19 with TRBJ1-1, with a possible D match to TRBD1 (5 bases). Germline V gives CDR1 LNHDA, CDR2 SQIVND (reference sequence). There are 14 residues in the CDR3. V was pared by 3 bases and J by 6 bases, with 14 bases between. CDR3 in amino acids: CASSIPGVGAEAFF. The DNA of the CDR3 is TGTGCCAGTAGTATTCCGGGGGTCGGGGCTGAAGCTTTCTTT. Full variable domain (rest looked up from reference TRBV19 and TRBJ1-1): DGGITQSPKYLFRKEGQNVTLSCEQNLNHDAMYWYRQDPGQGLRLIYYSQIVNDFQKGDIAEGYSVSREKKESFPLTVTSAQKNPTAFYLCASSIPGVGAEAFFGQGTRLTVV.

In DNA, the CDR3 is TGTGCCAGTGGACAGGGGGACAGCTCTGGGGCCAACGTCCTGACTTTC. This sequence encodes CASGQGDSSGANVLTF. This chain links TRBV19 with TRBJ2-6; 10 nucleotides align to TRBD1. With 8 bases clipped from V and 0 bases from J, the junction kept 4 bases outside the gene matches. CDR3 size: 16 residues. The germline V gene encodes CDR1 LNHDA and CDR2 SQIVND (reference sequence).

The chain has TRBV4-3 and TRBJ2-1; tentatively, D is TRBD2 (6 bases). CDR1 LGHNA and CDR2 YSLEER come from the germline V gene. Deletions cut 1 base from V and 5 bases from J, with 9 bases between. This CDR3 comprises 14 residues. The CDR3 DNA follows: TGCGCCAGCAGCCAAGGGGCTAGCGACAATGAGCAGTTCTTC. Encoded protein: CASSQGASDNEQFF.